The text below deals with one TCR beta chain. The clone's antigen remains unknown. No much larger clone exists at a distance of one base, and base qualities are not known. The donors were roughly 40 Caucasian individuals from Russia, aged roughly 6 to 90 years, who were systemically healthy. Each donor gave 8 to 10 milliliters of peripheral blood, collected into EDTA-treated Vacutainer tubes. Ficoll-Paque density-gradient centrifugation was used to isolate PBMCs, with at least 7 million per sample. Trizol reagent was used to extract total RNA from PBMCs, with at least 6 micrograms per sample. For every donor, flow cytometry on a PBMC aliquot measured the percentage of naive CD45RAhigh/CD27high T cells. Library creation used 5' RACE. Instrument on record: Illumina HiSeq 2500. A second PCR of about 7 to 12 cycles was run with a J-beta primer mix and a sample-barcoded 5' primer. Each TCR beta cDNA molecule received a unique molecular identifier from a template-switch 5' adaptor carrying 12 random nucleotides. At least 2.5 million CDR3-containing paired-end reads were obtained from each sample. All of the RNA was converted into first-strand cDNA using the Mint cDNA synthesis kit, with a TRBC-specific oligonucleotide serving as the primer. Following uracil-DNA glycosylase treatment, all cDNA underwent a first 18-cycle PCR with the universal primers M1SS and BC2_uni_R. The original pipeline was this. For normalization, 1 million high-quality reads, each with a distinct molecular identifier, were randomly selected from each sample. Instead of being binned into consensus sequences, reads with shared molecular identifiers were discarded. MiTCR, set to a Q25 quality threshold and the strictest error-elimination algorithm, was used for CDR3 identification, clonotype clustering and error correction. A nonparametric unseen species model with Euler transformation was used to estimate a lower bound on total TCR beta diversity. TCRdb handled the public reads itself, with Q25 trimming in fastp and clone calling in MiXCR, and kept productive beta chains. Rows with a matching CDR3 protein are joined into one entry that keeps the most common DNA and genes. For this entry, the V and J calls and clone size follow TCRdb and not the study's own pipeline. Here the sample has 700,000 to 900,000 distinct CDR3 sequences; around 25% occur a single time. Together, the top ten hold around 3% of the sample.

The source of the sample is a study of blood T cells in healthy people across ages (dated by TCRdb to the mid-2010s). Turning to the overall study: Template switching captured roughly one uniquely barcoded TCR beta cDNA molecule per two T cells in model experiments. The study measured age-related changes in TCR beta repertoire diversity using deep sequencing normalized with unique cDNA molecular identifiers. Four age groups were formed from the donors: young (average approximately 16 years), middle-aged (approximately 40), aged (about 62) and long-lived (more than 75). For two donors (one aged 18 to 29 and one aged 80 or older), the study analyzed two additional independent replicas of 1 million unique cDNA reads from the same blood draw. Paper-wide results and their limitations: Since profiling was done on bulk unsorted PBMCs, naive and antigen-experienced compartments could not be conclusively compared. Observed TCR beta diversity per million T cells fell roughly linearly with age, and a significant reduction was already apparent by age about 38. Total diversity estimates from one million sequenced T cells were considered lower bounds and underestimates. The percentage of naive T cells measured by flow cytometry correlated strongly with observed TCR beta diversity. Donor CMV infection status was unknown, potentially confounding age-related changes in expanded clonotypes. Compared with the aged group, more naive CD4+ T cells, fewer expanded clones and increased TCR diversity were shown by the long-lived group, suggesting age selection.

The germline V gene yields SGDLS for CDR1 and YYNGEE for CDR2. Trimming takes 0 bases from V and 4 bases from J, and the germline ends sit 10 bases apart. CDR3 length: 15 amino acids, cysteine to phenylalanine. CDR3 DNA is the only sequence kept; it has 45 bases, read in frame from the first base. This same sample was also taken into another study, of T cells of mothers and their children. As the second study states: Nine systemically healthy Caucasian individuals served as donors, namely three mothers together with their six children. cDNA synthesis consumed the entire amount of extracted RNA, loaded at approximately 1.6 ug RNA in each 15 ul reaction. In the second PCR, sample barcodes and 2-4 random nucleotides were introduced via the M1S primer. Each mother yielded over 9.5 million TCR beta CDR3 reads and each child 2.5 million to 3 million reads. Thymic selection shapes the output of TCR recombination in a similar way in related and unrelated pairs, and inherited differences have a minor effect. Related mother-child pairs always showed normalized repertoire overlap that was slightly higher than in unrelated mother-child pairs, though the difference was never significant. No persistent microchimeric T cell clones were found, with a detection sensitivity of 80 to 100 clones per million clonotypes. To look for features that set related mother-child pairs apart from unrelated individuals, the researchers ran deep NGS to compare the TCR beta repertoires of mothers and children. The mean age was about 37 +/- 4 years for the mothers and approximately 11 +/- 4 years for the children. After adapters were ligated using NEBNext reagents, the libraries underwent 100+100 nt paired-end sequencing on an Illumina HiSeq 2000. To avoid cross-contamination, the mother libraries and the child libraries were prepared a month apart and sequenced in separate runs. Between about 500,000 and 2,300,000 distinct TCR beta clonotypes were identified per donor. Naive TCR beta clonotypes were estimated from low-frequency clonotypes matched to each donor's FACS-determined naive share, without sorting.

The chain was built from TRBV9 and TRBJ1-4; 6 matching bases give a weak D call of TRBD1. The clonotype was recovered from a boy aged 10-17 years in good health. The sample taken for sequencing was blood. The CDR3 amino acid sequence is: CASSVGGGFNEKLFF. The DNA is as follows: TGTGCCAGCAGCGTAGGAGGGGGTTTTAATGAAAAACTGTTTTTT. Joined to the reference TRBV9 and TRBJ1-4 proteins, this CDR3 gives the full variable domain: DSGVTQTPKHLITATGQRVTLRCSPRSGDLSVYWYQQSLDQGLQFLIQYYNGEERAKGNILERFSAQQFPDLHSELNLSSLELGDSALYFCASSVGGGFNEKLFFGSGTQLSVL.